The 28 T cell receptor beta chains below all came from one sample that was sequenced in a study of shared clonotypes between healthy human individuals. The naive CD8 fraction comprised CD45RO-negative cells positively selected for CCR7 and excluded terminally differentiated effector memory CD45RA+ cells. The method was immunoSEQ multiplex PCR; TCRdb's version includes in-frame clones alone and lacks a portion of them. In the table there are around 2,000,000 clones, roughly 94% of which are singletons. The sample taken for sequencing was naive CD8+ T cells sorted from blood. The receptors stem from a man aged 18 to 29 in good health.

V usage is TRBV19 and J usage is TRBJ1-6; TRBD1 might be the D (5 bases). The V end was cut by 2 bases, the J end by 10 bases, with 12 bases between. The CDR3 spans 14 residues. CDR1 and CDR2 from the germline V gene are LNHDA and SQIVND (reference sequence). CDR3 amino acids: CASSISAGPSPLHF. CDR3 coding DNA: TGTGCCAGTAGTATATCGGCAGGGCCCTCACCCCTCCACTTT.

The chain joins TRBV11-2 to TRBJ2-5; 8 bases agree with TRBD1. Germline assignment: CDR1 SGHAT and CDR2 FQNNGV. This CDR3 comprises 16 residues. J lost 5 bases, V lost 0 bases, and 8 bases had no gene match. CDR3: CASSLEPSGGGETQYF. The CDR3 DNA is TGTGCCAGCAGCTTAGAGCCATCAGGGGGCGGCGAGACCCAGTACTTC.

This clone was counted once. This chain links TRBV6-1 with TRBJ1-1; TRBD1 agrees at 7 bases. V shed 3 bases and J 4 bases; nucleotides not matched to a gene: 5. Germline assignment: CDR1 MNHNS and CDR2 SASEGT. The length of the CDR3 is 14 residues. The CDR3 spells CASSDRGTGTEAFF. The CDR3 DNA sequence: TGTGCCAGCAGTGACAGGGGGACGGGCACTGAAGCTTTCTTT.

The CDR3 DNA follows: TGTGCCAGTGCGCCAGGGACTACTAGCACAGATACGCAGTATTTT. Amino acids: CASAPGTTSTDTQYF. The chain has TRBV7-9 and TRBJ2-3, with 7 bases aligning to TRBD2. This CDR3 is 15 amino acids long. With 9 bases clipped from V and 0 bases from J, the junction kept 9 bases outside the gene matches. Looked up from germline, CDR1 is SEHNR and CDR2 is FQNEAQ (reference sequence).

V and J are TRBV27 and TRBJ2-7; D is uncertain. The germline V and J ends were trimmed by 4 bases and 7 bases, with 11 bases remaining between them. The CDR3 spans 12 residues. Germline lookup yields CDR1 MNHEY and CDR2 SMNVEV (reference sequence). CDR3 coding DNA: TGTGCCAGCAGTTCTGCAGTCGGTGAGCAGTACTTC. As protein: CASSSAVGEQYF.

The chain recombines TRBV9 with TRBJ2-1; TRBD2 agrees at 13 bases. The CDR3 is 18 residues long. Germline-derived CDR1 and CDR2 are SGDLS and YYNGEE. V shed 3 bases and J 3 bases; nucleotides not matched to a gene: 9. As DNA, the CDR3 is TGTGCCAGCAGCGGCTGGACTAGCGGGAGTGCTGGCTACAATGAGCAGTTCTTC. This gives the protein CASSGWTSGSAGYNEQFF.

The genes are TRBV29-1 and TRBJ1-2; a weak D match, TRBD1 (6 bases). The CDR3 is made up of 11 amino acids. Germline V CDR1 and CDR2: SQVTM, ANQGSEA. V was shortened by 7 bases and J by 4 bases, with 10 bases between the two germline ends. CDR3 in DNA: TGCAGCGACGGACAGATCTATGGCTACACCTTC. Translated: CSDGQIYGYTF.

The chain links TRBV15 to TRBJ2-1, with 9 bases fitting TRBD2. V lost 0 bases to trimming and J lost 2 bases; unmatched junction nucleotides: 11. Per germline, CDR1 LNHNV and CDR2 YYDKDF (reference sequence). CDR3 size: 19 residues. The CDR3 sequence is CATSRDNYGLANPYNEQFF. The CDR3, as DNA: TGTGCCACCAGCAGAGATAATTACGGACTAGCGAACCCCTACAATGAGCAGTTCTTC.

The rearrangement uses TRBV18 and TRBJ2-7; D gene ambiguous. This CDR3 spans 16 amino acids. V dropped 2 bases and J dropped 2 bases, with 16 bases sitting between them. The germline CDR1 and CDR2 sequences are KGHSH and LQKENI. DNA for the CDR3: TGTGCCAGCTCACCAGTTAGCCGGAGTAGTCCCTACGAGCAGTACTTC. It yields the protein CASSPVSRSSPYEQYF.

On this clone: The identical CDR3 is also encoded by other nucleotide sequences in the sample. The CDR3 here is CASSLVGGTDTQYF. The CDR3 DNA reads TGTGCCAGCAGCTTAGTTGGGGGCACAGATACGCAGTATTTT. The chain links TRBV7-2 to TRBJ2-3; D is unresolved. The CDR3 is made up of 14 amino acids. Trimming took 1 base from V and 1 from J, leaving 6 bases between them. CDR1 and CDR2 from the germline V gene are SGHTA and FQGNSA.

Remarks on this clone: This CDR3 is also generated by other DNA sequences in the sample. The chain carries TRBV18 and TRBJ2-7; D may be TRBD1 or TRBD2 (6 bases each). From germline, CDR1 is KGHSH and CDR2 LQKENI. Trimming shortened V by 6 bases and J by 2 bases, and 14 bases separated the two germline ends. The CDR3 covers 14 residues. DNA of the CDR3: TGTGCCAGCTCCCCGGGGGCTGGTCCCTACGAGCAGTACTTC. It specifies CASSPGAGPYEQYF.

The gene calls are TRBV14 and TRBJ2-7, with TRBD2 matching over 12 bases. CDR1 SGHDN and CDR2 FVKESK come from the germline V gene. V lost 2 bases, J lost 0 bases, and 5 bases stayed unmatched. The CDR3 loop spans 17 amino acids. Written as DNA, the CDR3 is TGTGCCAGCAGCCAACGACTAGCGGGAGTACCCTCCTACGAGCAGTACTTC. Its translation: CASSQRLAGVPSYEQYF.

This clone was observed once. The J gene is TRBJ2-5, the V gene TRBV6-4; D unresolved. Germline CDR1 reads MRHNA; CDR2 reads SNTAGT. Deletions cut 6 bases from V and 0 bases from J, with 17 bases between. The CDR3 totals 16 residues. The CDR3 DNA sequence: TGTGCCAGCAGCCGACGGCGGAGAAAGTACCAAGAGACCCAGTACTTC. Its protein product is CASSRRRRKYQETQYF.

The J gene is TRBJ2-3, the V gene TRBV7-9; D gene unclear. With 8 bases removed from V and 5 bases from J, the gap between germline ends came to 5 bases. There are 10 residues in the CDR3. The germline V gene encodes CDR1 SEHNR and CDR2 FQNEAQ (reference sequence). CDR3 region: CASVRDTQYF. The CDR3 DNA is TGTGCCAGCGTTAGAGATACGCAGTATTTT.

The genes are TRBV7-9 and TRBJ2-5, with D uncertain. Germline V CDR1 and CDR2: SEHNR, FQNEAQ (reference sequence). Trimming pared 4 bases from V and 4 bases from J, leaving 4 bases between. CDR3 length equals 11 residues. The CDR3 nucleotides are TGTGCCAGCAGCTGGGGAGAGACCCAGTACTTC. Translated: CASSWGETQYF. The complete variable domain, with remaining parts taken from reference TRBV7-9 and TRBJ2-5, reads DTGVSQNPRHKITKRGQNVTFRCDPISEHNRLYWYRQTLGQGPEFLTYFQNEAQLEKSRLLSDRFSAERPKGSFSTLEIQRTEQGDSAMYLCASSWGETQYFGPGTRLLVL.

The chain is built from TRBV10-3 and TRBJ2-1; TRBD2 matches at 8 bases. The CDR3 has 14 amino acids. Germline-derived CDR1 and CDR2 are ENHRY and SYGVKD. V was clipped by 11 bases and J by 7 bases; unmatched bases: 13. CDR3 amino acids: CASHPAGGANEQFF. Here the CDR3 DNA reads TGTGCCTCTCACCCTGCGGGAGGAGCGAATGAGCAGTTCTTC.

The rearrangement uses TRBV4-3 and TRBJ2-7; 7 bases map to TRBD1. There are 14 residues in the CDR3. With V trimmed by 3 bases and J by 3 bases, 5 bases remained unmatched. The germline V gene encodes CDR1 LGHNA and CDR2 YSLEER. The CDR3: CASSQGTEYYEQYF. CDR3 coding DNA: TGCGCCAGCAGCCAGGGGACAGAATACTACGAGCAGTACTTC.

The V gene is TRBV4-1, the J gene TRBJ2-1; no definite D call. Trimming removed 4 bases at V and 0 bases at J, with 10 bases between. CDR3 length: 15 residues. Per germline, CDR1 MGHRA and CDR2 YSYEKL. The DNA for the CDR3 is TGCGCCAGCAGCCTCGTCGGAGTCTCCTACAATGAGCAGTTCTTC. This encodes CASSLVGVSYNEQFF.

The rearrangement uses TRBV28 and TRBJ1-1; D ambiguous. This CDR3 has 15 amino acids. Germline lookup yields CDR1 MDHEN and CDR2 SYDVKM. Trimming stripped 4 bases from V and 4 bases from J, with 16 bases between. For the CDR3, the DNA is TGTGCCAGCAGTTCTGAGGTAGAACAGATCACTGAAGCTTTCTTT. Its protein is CASSSEVEQITEAFF.

The chain is built from TRBV2 and TRBJ2-2; maybe TRBD1 (6 bases). Germline V gene sequence: CDR1 SNHLY, CDR2 FYNNEI. V shed 3 bases and J shed 1 base, with 12 bases lying between them. This CDR3 has 16 residues. Written as DNA, the CDR3 is TGTGCCAGCAGTGACCCGGGACATATGAACACCGGGGAGCTGTTTTTT. Translation gives CASSDPGHMNTGELFF.

This clone was counted once. The V and J genes are TRBV7-2 and TRBJ2-7, with TRBD1 matching 8 bases. The CDR3 runs 14 residues. J was trimmed by 2 bases and V by 3 bases; bases with no gene match: 3. In germline, CDR1 is SGHTA, CDR2 FQGNSA. This CDR3 reads CASSFYRGTYEQYF. As DNA, the CDR3 is TGTGCCAGCAGCTTTTACAGGGGGACCTACGAGCAGTACTTC.

Of note for this clone: The sample carries other DNA sequences with the same CDR3. The rearrangement uses TRBV27 and TRBJ2-7, with D possibly matching TRBD1 (5 bases). The V end lost 6 bases, the J end lost 2 bases, and 11 bases lay between the germline ends. The CDR3 contains 13 residues. Germline assignment: CDR1 MNHEY and CDR2 SMNVEV (reference sequence). The CDR3 spells CASRLRGTYEQYF. CDR3 nucleotides: TGTGCCAGCAGGCTTAGGGGCACCTACGAGCAGTACTTC.

The chain uses TRBV13 and TRBJ2-7; TRBD2 aligns across 7 bases. The CDR3 has 15 amino acids. Germline CDR1 and CDR2: PRHDT and FYEKMQ (reference sequence). V was pared by 0 bases and J by 4 bases, with 6 bases of the junction left unmatched. The CDR3 DNA is TGTGCCAGCAGCTTAGGACCGGGAGGTGGGTACGAGCAGTACTTC. Translating gives CASSLGPGGGYEQYF.

The V and J genes are TRBV11-2 and TRBJ2-5, with a weak D call TRBD2 (5 bases). This CDR3 has 14 residues. The germline V gene encodes CDR1 SGHAT and CDR2 FQNNGV. V lost 4 bases and J lost 1, with 10 bases in between. CDR3 nucleotide sequence: TGTGCCAGCAGCTCGTGGACTTCCCAAGAGACCCAGTACTTC. It specifies CASSSWTSQETQYF.

The chain has TRBV13 and TRBJ2-1, with 9 nucleotides matching TRBD1. CDR3 length: 13 amino acids. Germline V gene sequence: CDR1 PRHDT, CDR2 FYEKMQ (reference sequence). V was pared by 5 bases and J by 10 bases, with 6 bases of the junction left unmatched. As DNA, the CDR3 is TGTGCCAGCAGCCTAACAGGGGGCTGGGAGCAGTTCTTC. The encoded protein is CASSLTGGWEQFF.

The genes are TRBV9 and TRBJ2-5; TRBD2 might be the D (5 bases). Germline V lookup: CDR1 SGDLS, CDR2 YYNGEE. V was trimmed by 0 bases and J by 4 bases, leaving 13 bases between them. The CDR3 has 15 residues. CDR3 sequence: CASSVGFRDGETQYF. CDR3 coding DNA: TGTGCCAGCAGCGTAGGTTTCCGGGATGGAGAGACCCAGTACTTC. The complete variable domain, with remaining parts taken from reference TRBV9 and TRBJ2-5, reads DSGVTQTPKHLITATGQRVTLRCSPRSGDLSVYWYQQSLDQGLQFLIQYYNGEERAKGNILERFSAQQFPDLHSELNLSSLELGDSALYFCASSVGFRDGETQYFGPGTRLLVL.

The chain recombines TRBV13 with TRBJ1-6; D is perhaps TRBD1 (5 bases). Trimming pared 4 bases from V and 6 bases from J, leaving 13 bases between. The CDR3 spans 15 residues. CDR1 and CDR2 from the germline V gene are PRHDT and FYEKMQ (reference sequence). Written as DNA, the CDR3 is TGTGCCAGCAGCTCCCAGGGCAACCTTAATTCACCCCTCCACTTT. Its protein is CASSSQGNLNSPLHF.

This chain joins TRBV11-2 and TRBJ2-3; D remains unclear. Germline CDR1 reads SGHAT; CDR2 reads FQNNGV. The CDR3 has 13 amino acids. V shed 4 bases and J shed 2 bases, with 7 bases lying between them. The CDR3 nucleotides read TGTGCCAGCAGCTATCTAGTCACAGATACGCAGTATTTT. It is translated as CASSYLVTDTQYF. Variable domain in full (rest from reference TRBV11-2 and TRBJ2-3): EAGVAQSPRYKIIEKRQSVAFWCNPISGHATLYWYQQILGQGPKLLIQFQNNGVVDDSQLPKDRFSAERLKGVDSTLKIQPAKLEDSAVYLCASSYLVTDTQYFGPGTRLTVL.